These 21 T cell receptor beta chains originate from one sample sequenced in a study of cytomegalovirus exposure and HLA in healthy donors. Primers included in the PCR were 60 Vbeta and 13 Jbeta primers. The method was immunoSEQ multiplex PCR; TCRdb's version includes in-frame clones alone and lacks a portion of them. Of about 130,000 clones listed, about 74% are singletons. The sequenced sample consisted of PBMCs. The receptors here all came from a middle-aged man in good health and CMV-seropositive.

This clone was seen a single time. V and J are TRBV6-6 and TRBJ1-2, with 12 bases aligning to TRBD1. V lost 5 bases and J lost 2; bases outside the gene matches: 3. The CDR3 contains 15 residues. CDR1 and CDR2 (germline): MNHNY, SVGAGI (reference sequence). The DNA of the CDR3 is TGTGCCAGCAGTCCCGGGACAGGGGGCAACTATGGCTACACCTTC. Translation: CASSPGTGGNYGYTF.

The V and J genes are TRBV29-1 and TRBJ1-2; no clear D gene. Germline assignment: CDR1 SQVTM and CDR2 ANQGSEA. With 5 bases removed from V and 8 bases from J, the gap between germline ends came to 6 bases. The CDR3 consists of 9 residues. CDR3: CSVLAGYTF. CDR3 coding DNA: TGCAGCGTTTTAGCAGGCTACACCTTC. Full variable domain (remainder filled in from reference TRBV29-1 and TRBJ1-2): SAVISQKPSRDICQRGTSLTIQCQVDSQVTMMFWYRQQPGQSLTLIATANQGSEATYESGFVIDKFPISRPNLTFSTLTVSNMSPEDSSIYLCSVLAGYTFGSGTRLTVV.

The chain combines TRBV2 with TRBJ1-6; weak D call: TRBD1 (5 bases). V lost 5 bases and J 1 base, leaving 6 bases between the germline ends. CDR3 length: 14 residues. Germline values: CDR1 SNHLY, CDR2 FYNNEI. As DNA, the CDR3 is TGTGCCAGCAGTCAGGGATCCTATAATTCACCCCTCCACTTT. It translates to CASSQGSYNSPLHF. The full variable domain, in which reference TRBV2 and TRBJ1-6 provide the parts outside the CDR3, is EPEVTQTPSHQVTQMGQEVILRCVPISNHLYFYWYRQILGQKVEFLVSFYNNEISEKSEIFDDQFSVERPDGSNFTLKIRSTKLEDSAMYFCASSQGSYNSPLHFGNGTRLTVT.

This clone was observed a handful of times. This chain joins TRBV2 and TRBJ2-5; unclear D gene. Germline-derived CDR1 and CDR2 are SNHLY and FYNNEI. The CDR3 is 10 amino acids. Trimming pared 7 bases from V and 5 bases from J, leaving 5 bases between. The CDR3 nucleotides are TGTGCCAGCACCCGGGAGACCCAGTACTTC. It is translated as CASTRETQYF.

J is TRBJ2-3 and V is TRBV5-1; 10 bases align to TRBD1. CDR1 is SGHRS and CDR2 is YFSETQ in the germline V gene. After removal of 2 bases from V and 6 bases from J, the junction contained 6 bases not matched to a gene. The CDR3 runs 15 residues. The CDR3 protein is CASSFDRGPVDTQYF. The CDR3 DNA is TGCGCCAGCAGCTTCGACAGGGGGCCCGTGGATACGCAGTATTTT.

This clone has only one observation. CDR3 sequence: CASRAQGSRNYNEQFF. CDR3 in DNA: TGTGCCAGCAGGGCACAGGGGTCCCGAAATTACAATGAGCAGTTCTTC. The chain joins TRBV28 to TRBJ2-1, with TRBD1 identical over 7 bases. The CDR3 covers 16 residues. V gave up 6 bases and J gave up 4 bases; unmatched junction bases: 12. CDR1 is MDHEN and CDR2 is SYDVKM in the germline V gene.

The chain links TRBV5-1 to TRBJ2-7; D is undetermined. With 3 bases removed from V and 2 bases from J, the gap between germline ends came to 6 bases. CDR1 and CDR2 (germline): SGHRS, YFSETQ. The CDR3 is 12 residues long. CDR3 sequence reads: CASSSRAYEQYF. The CDR3 DNA follows: TGCGCCAGCAGCTCACGAGCCTACGAGCAGTACTTC.

This clone was detected only once. The chain links TRBV6-4 to TRBJ1-3, with D hard to call. V gave up 1 base and J gave up 0 bases, with 19 bases separating them. Germline-derived CDR1 and CDR2 are MRHNA and SNTAGT. This CDR3 is built from 19 residues. The CDR3 reads CASSDFNMRARASGNTIYF. The DNA for the CDR3 is TGTGCCAGCAGTGACTTTAATATGCGGGCCCGTGCCTCTGGAAACACCATATATTTT.

The chain links TRBV7-9 to TRBJ2-1; TRBD1 agrees at 7 bases. CDR1 and CDR2 from the germline V gene are SEHNR and FQNEAQ (reference sequence). V shed 8 bases, J shed 7 bases, and the junction held 5 bases outside the gene matches. The CDR3 loop spans 12 amino acids. Here the CDR3 DNA reads TGTGCCAGCCTGACAGGGCGTAATGAGCAGTTCTTC. It translates to CASLTGRNEQFF. Supplemented by reference TRBV7-9 and TRBJ2-1, the full variable domain reads DTGVSQNPRHKITKRGQNVTFRCDPISEHNRLYWYRQTLGQGPEFLTYFQNEAQLEKSRLLSDRFSAERPKGSFSTLEIQRTEQGDSAMYLCASLTGRNEQFFGPGTRLTVL.

The chain uses TRBV6-5 and TRBJ1-3; D remains ambiguous. The germline V gene encodes CDR1 MNHEY and CDR2 SVGAGI. V shed 6 bases and J shed 0 bases, with 6 bases lying between them. The CDR3 is 13 residues long. This CDR3 reads CASRPGSGNTIYF. The CDR3 region has the DNA TGTGCCAGCAGGCCCGGCTCTGGAAACACCATATATTTT.

The V and J genes are TRBV30 and TRBJ1-5; perhaps TRBD1 as D (6 bases). V was cut by 3 bases and J by 0 bases, with 18 bases left in between. The CDR3 sequence is 17 residues long. Looked up from germline, CDR1 is GTSNPN and CDR2 is SVGIG (reference sequence). The CDR3 sequence: CAWSPLTGLYSNQPQHF. CDR3 nucleotide sequence: TGTGCCTGGAGCCCCCTTACAGGGCTTTATAGCAATCAGCCCCAGCATTTT.

The rearrangement joins TRBV19 to TRBJ2-7, with 7 bases aligning to TRBD1. The CDR3 sequence is 14 residues long. Trimming at V came to 5 bases and at J to 2 bases, leaving 6 bases not matched to a gene. Germline V gene data show CDR1 as LNHDA and CDR2 as SQIVND (reference sequence). The CDR3 DNA sequence: TGTGCCAGTAGTTTCGGGACAGCAACCTACGAGCAGTACTTC. Amino acid sequence: CASSFGTATYEQYF.

This clone was counted a few times. The chain combines TRBV11-3 with TRBJ2-7; TRBD2 matches at 7 bases. The CDR3 has 13 residues. Germline CDR1 and CDR2: SGHNT and YENEEA. Unmatched junction bases numbered 6, after V lost 5 bases and J lost 5 bases. Here the CDR3 reads CASSRGVGDEQYF. The CDR3 DNA reads as TGTGCCAGCAGCCGGGGGGTGGGGGACGAGCAGTACTTC.

The chain links TRBV4-1 to TRBJ2-1, with D perhaps TRBD1 (5 bases). The CDR3 sequence is 14 residues long. Germline values: CDR1 MGHRA, CDR2 YSYEKL. Between the trimmed V and J ends, which lost 0 bases and 9 bases, there was a span of 12 bases. The CDR3 loop reads CASSQEGRAIEQFF. CDR3 sequence (DNA): TGCGCCAGCAGCCAAGAGGGCAGGGCGATTGAGCAGTTCTTC.

The chain combines TRBV2 with TRBJ2-2, with 10 positions matching TRBD1. This CDR3 comprises 16 residues. Trimming cost V 6 bases and J 0 bases; bases outside gene matches: 4. The germline gives CDR1 SNHLY, CDR2 FYNNEI. The CDR3 coding sequence is TGTGCCAGCAGGGACAGGGGGACAACGAACACCGGGGAGCTGTTTTTT. It yields the protein CASRDRGTTNTGELFF.

CDR3 protein: CASSRGQGGNEQFF. As DNA, the CDR3 is TGTGCCAGCAGTCGTGGACAGGGTGGCAATGAGCAGTTCTTC. The chain has TRBV7-6 and TRBJ2-1; 8 bases agree with TRBD1. This CDR3 spans 14 amino acids. J lost 6 bases, V lost 6 bases, and 7 bases had no gene match. Germline V gene lookup returns CDR1 SGHVS and CDR2 FNYEAQ.

The chain combines TRBV7-9 with TRBJ1-1, with a tentative D call TRBD1 (5 bases). V gave up 5 bases and J gave up 5 bases, with 9 bases separating them. The CDR3 consists of 12 residues. Per the germline V gene, CDR1 is SEHNR and CDR2 is FQNEAQ (reference sequence). This CDR3 reads CASSPGETEAFF. The CDR3 DNA sequence: TGTGCCAGCAGCCCGGGGGAGACTGAAGCTTTCTTT.

The chain carries TRBV28 and TRBJ1-2; 9 nucleotides match TRBD1. V lost 4 bases, J lost 7 bases, and 10 bases stayed unmatched. The CDR3 is 15 amino acids. CDR1 MDHEN and CDR2 SYDVKM come from the germline V gene. CDR3 amino acids: CASSWTGQGVRGYTF. Written as DNA, the CDR3 is TGTGCCAGCAGTTGGACGGGACAGGGTGTTCGTGGCTACACCTTC.

This rearrangement joins TRBV11-2 to TRBJ2-5; a possible D gene is TRBD1 (6 bases). The CDR3 has 15 residues. Per the germline V gene, CDR1 is SGHAT and CDR2 is FQNNGV. V dropped 1 base and J dropped 5 bases, with 14 bases sitting between them. The CDR3 region has the DNA TGTGCCAGCAGCTTAGTTTTTGGGGGCCGGGAGACCCAGTACTTC. Amino acids: CASSLVFGGRETQYF.

The chain joins TRBV28 to TRBJ1-5, with TRBD1 as a possible D gene (5 bases). Germline V gene sequence: CDR1 MDHEN, CDR2 SYDVKM. Trimming left V 6 bases short and J 5 bases short, with 14 bases between. The CDR3 runs to 14 residues. The CDR3 DNA reads TGTGCCAGCAGGGAGGGTGGGGGAGATCAGCCCCAGCATTTT. It codes for CASREGGGDQPQHF.

V is TRBV5-1 and J is TRBJ2-3; 7 bases line up with TRBD2. Germline V gene sequence: CDR1 SGHRS, CDR2 YFSETQ. V was clipped by 0 bases and J by 5 bases; unmatched bases: 6. The CDR3 is made up of 15 amino acids. CDR3: CASSLGVPGGDTQYF. DNA of the CDR3: TGCGCCAGCAGCTTGGGTGTCCCGGGGGGAGATACGCAGTATTTT.